This TCR beta chain emerged from a study of cytomegalovirus exposure and HLA in healthy donors. PCR primers comprised 60 Vbeta and 13 Jbeta primers. Measured with immunoSEQ multiplex PCR; TCRdb has only the in-frame clones, and not every one. The profile shows 75,000 to 90,000 clones, roughly four fifths of them singletons. This CDR3 has 17 amino acids. V was clipped by 2 bases and J by 4 bases; unmatched bases: 14. CDR1 is SGHAT, CDR2 FQNNGV, per germline. This clonotype originated in a middle-aged man in good health and CMV-seronegative. The chain recombines TRBV11-2 with TRBJ2-7, with 7 bases lining up with TRBD1. Sequenced: PBMCs. The CDR3 sequence: CASSLNQATGAPYEQYF. The DNA for the CDR3 is TGTGCCAGCAGCTTAAACCAAGCAACAGGGGCCCCTTACGAGCAGTACTTC.